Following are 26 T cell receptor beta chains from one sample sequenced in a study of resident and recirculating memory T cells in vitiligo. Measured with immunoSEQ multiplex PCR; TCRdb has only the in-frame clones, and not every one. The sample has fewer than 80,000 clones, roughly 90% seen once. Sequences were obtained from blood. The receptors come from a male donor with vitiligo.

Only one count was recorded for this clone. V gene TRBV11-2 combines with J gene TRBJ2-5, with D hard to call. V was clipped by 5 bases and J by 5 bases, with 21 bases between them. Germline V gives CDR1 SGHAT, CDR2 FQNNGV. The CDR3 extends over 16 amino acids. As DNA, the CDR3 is TGTGCCAGCAGCCACCGTAGGCAGGCGTCCCGGGAGACCCAGTACTTC. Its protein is CASSHRRQASRETQYF.

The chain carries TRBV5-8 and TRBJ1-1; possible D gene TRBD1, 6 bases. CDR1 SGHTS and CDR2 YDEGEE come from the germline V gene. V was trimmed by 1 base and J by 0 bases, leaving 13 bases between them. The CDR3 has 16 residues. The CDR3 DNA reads TGTGCCAGCAGCTTGTTTAGGGGGGGACTGAACACTGAAGCTTTCTTT. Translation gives CASSLFRGGLNTEAFF.

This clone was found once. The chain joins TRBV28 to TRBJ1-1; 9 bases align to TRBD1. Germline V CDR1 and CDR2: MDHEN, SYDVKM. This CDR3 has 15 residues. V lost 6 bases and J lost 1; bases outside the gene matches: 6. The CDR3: CASRGQGDPNTEAFF. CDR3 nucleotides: TGTGCCAGCAGGGGACAGGGAGATCCGAACACTGAAGCTTTCTTT.

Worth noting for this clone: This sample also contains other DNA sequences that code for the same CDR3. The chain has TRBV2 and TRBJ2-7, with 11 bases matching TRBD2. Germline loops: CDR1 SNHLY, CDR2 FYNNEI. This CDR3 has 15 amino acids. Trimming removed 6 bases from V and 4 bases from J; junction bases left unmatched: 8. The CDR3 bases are TGTGCCAGCAGACCCGGGACTAGCGGACCTTACGAGCAGTACTTC. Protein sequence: CASRPGTSGPYEQYF. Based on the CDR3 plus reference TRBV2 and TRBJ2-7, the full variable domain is EPEVTQTPSHQVTQMGQEVILRCVPISNHLYFYWYRQILGQKVEFLVSFYNNEISEKSEIFDDQFSVERPDGSNFTLKIRSTKLEDSAMYFCASRPGTSGPYEQYFGPGTRLTVT.

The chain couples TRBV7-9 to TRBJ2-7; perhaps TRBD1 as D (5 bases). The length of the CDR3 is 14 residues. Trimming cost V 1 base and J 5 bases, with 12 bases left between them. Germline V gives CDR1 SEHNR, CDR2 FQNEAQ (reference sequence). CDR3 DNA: TGTGCCAGCAGCTTAGGGGGCAGCCGAAACGAGCAGTACTTC. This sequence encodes CASSLGGSRNEQYF.

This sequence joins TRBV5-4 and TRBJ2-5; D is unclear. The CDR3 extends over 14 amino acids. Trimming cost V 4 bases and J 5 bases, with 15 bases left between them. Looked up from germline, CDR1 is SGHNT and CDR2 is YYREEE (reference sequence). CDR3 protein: CASSPSLRRETQYF. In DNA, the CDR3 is TGTGCCAGCAGCCCTTCCCTGAGGCGGGAGACCCAGTACTTC. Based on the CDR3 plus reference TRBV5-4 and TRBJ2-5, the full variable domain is ETGVTQSPTHLIKTRGQQVTLRCSSQSGHNTVSWYQQALGQGPQFIFQYYREEENGRGNFPPRFSGLQFPNYSSELNVNALELDDSALYLCASSPSLRRETQYFGPGTRLLVL.

Written as DNA, the CDR3 is TGCGCCAGCAGCCAAGAGGCCGGGACTCAAGTAACAGATACGCAGTATTTT. It codes for CASSQEAGTQVTDTQYF. The V call is TRBV4-3, the J call TRBJ2-3, with a possible D match to TRBD2 (6 bases). Germline V gene sequence: CDR1 LGHNA, CDR2 YSLEER. Trimming removed 0 bases from V and 3 bases from J, with 16 bases in between. The CDR3 contains 17 residues.

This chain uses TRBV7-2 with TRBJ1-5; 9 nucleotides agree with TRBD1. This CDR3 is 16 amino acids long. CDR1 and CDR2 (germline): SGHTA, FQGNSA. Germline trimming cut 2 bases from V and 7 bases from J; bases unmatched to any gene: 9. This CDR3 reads CASSLFGTGQNQPQHF. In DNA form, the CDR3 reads TGTGCCAGCAGCTTATTCGGGACAGGGCAAAACCAGCCCCAGCATTTT.

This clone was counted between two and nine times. The CDR3, as DNA: TGTGCCAGCCACGGAGAGGCCAGTAGGCCCCAGCATTTT. It is translated as CASHGEASRPQHF. The chain joins TRBV2 to TRBJ1-5; D unclear. V lost 8 bases, J lost 9 bases, and 17 bases lay in between. This CDR3 spans 13 amino acids. The germline CDR1 and CDR2 sequences are SNHLY and FYNNEI.

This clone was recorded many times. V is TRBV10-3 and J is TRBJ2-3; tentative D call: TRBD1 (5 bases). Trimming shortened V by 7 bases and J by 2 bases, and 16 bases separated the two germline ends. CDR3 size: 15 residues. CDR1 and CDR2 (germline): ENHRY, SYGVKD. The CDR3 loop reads CAITQSDSYTDTQYF. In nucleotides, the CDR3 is TGTGCCATCACCCAGAGCGACAGTTACACAGATACGCAGTATTTT.

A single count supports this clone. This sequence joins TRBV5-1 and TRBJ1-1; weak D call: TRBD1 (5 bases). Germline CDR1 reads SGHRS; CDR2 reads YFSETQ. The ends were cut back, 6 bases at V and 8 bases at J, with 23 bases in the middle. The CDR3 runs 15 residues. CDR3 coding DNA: TGCGCCAGCACCCCTAGTGGCACAGGTGAGGAGGAAGCTTTCTTT. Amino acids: CASTPSGTGEEEAFF.

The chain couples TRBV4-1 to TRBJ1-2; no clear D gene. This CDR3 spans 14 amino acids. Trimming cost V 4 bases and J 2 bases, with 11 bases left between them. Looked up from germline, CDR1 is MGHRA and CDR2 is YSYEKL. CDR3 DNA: TGCGCCAGCAGCCTCGGGGAGCTGAACTATGGCTACACCTTC. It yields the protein CASSLGELNYGYTF.

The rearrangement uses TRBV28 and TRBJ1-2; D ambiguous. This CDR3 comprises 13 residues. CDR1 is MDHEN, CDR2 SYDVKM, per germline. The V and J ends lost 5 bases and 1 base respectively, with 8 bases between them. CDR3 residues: CASSPTDNYGYTF. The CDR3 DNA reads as TGTGCCAGCAGTCCCACAGATAACTATGGCTACACCTTC.

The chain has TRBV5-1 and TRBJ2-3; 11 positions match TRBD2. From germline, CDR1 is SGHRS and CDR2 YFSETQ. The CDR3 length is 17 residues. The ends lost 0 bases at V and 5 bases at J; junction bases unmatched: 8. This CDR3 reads CASSLGSSGGRGDTQYF. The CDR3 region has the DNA TGCGCCAGCAGCTTGGGGTCTAGCGGGGGGCGAGGAGATACGCAGTATTTT.

CDR3 loop: CASSARQGTDTQYF. The CDR3 DNA is TGTGCCAGCAGCGCAAGACAGGGGACAGATACGCAGTATTTT. The J gene is TRBJ2-3, the V gene TRBV21-1; the D call TRBD1 from the table was never checked on the DNA. TRBV21-1 is assigned pseudogene status. CDR3 size: 14 residues.

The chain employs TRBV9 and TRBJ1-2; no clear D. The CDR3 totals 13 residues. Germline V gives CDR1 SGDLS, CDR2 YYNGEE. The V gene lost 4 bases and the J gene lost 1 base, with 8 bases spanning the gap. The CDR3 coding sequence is TGTGCCAGCAGCCCTGGCTTTAACTATGGCTACACCTTC. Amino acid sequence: CASSPGFNYGYTF. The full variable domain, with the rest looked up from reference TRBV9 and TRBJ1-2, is DSGVTQTPKHLITATGQRVTLRCSPRSGDLSVYWYQQSLDQGLQFLIQYYNGEERAKGNILERFSAQQFPDLHSELNLSSLELGDSALYFCASSPGFNYGYTFGSGTRLTVV.

This chain's CDR3 is CASSLTGNTDTQYF. The CDR3 coding sequence is TGTGCCAGCAGTTTAACCGGGAACACAGATACGCAGTATTTT. The chain combines TRBV27 with TRBJ2-3; D may be TRBD2 (5 bases). V was cut by 2 bases and J by 2 bases, with 8 bases left in between. CDR3 length equals 14 residues. The germline CDR1 and CDR2 sequences are MNHEY and SMNVEV (reference sequence).

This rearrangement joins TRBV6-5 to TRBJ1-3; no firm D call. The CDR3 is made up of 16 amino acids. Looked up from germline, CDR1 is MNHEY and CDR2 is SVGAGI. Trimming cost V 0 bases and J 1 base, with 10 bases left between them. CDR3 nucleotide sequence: TGTGCCAGCAGTTACTCGATTACACCTTCTGGAAACACCATATATTTT. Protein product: CASSYSITPSGNTIYF.

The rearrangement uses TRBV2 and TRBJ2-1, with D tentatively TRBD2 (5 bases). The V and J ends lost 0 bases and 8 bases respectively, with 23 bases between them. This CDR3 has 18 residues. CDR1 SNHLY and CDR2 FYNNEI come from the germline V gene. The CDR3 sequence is CASSEALLLGGTGYEQFF. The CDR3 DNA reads TGTGCCAGCAGTGAAGCGCTTCTCTTGGGCGGAACGGGGTATGAGCAGTTCTTC.

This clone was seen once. The DNA of the CDR3 is TGTGCCAGCAGTCGACAGGGGGCCTTGGGAGCTTTCTTT. It yields the protein CASSRQGALGAFF. The gene calls are TRBV11-2 and TRBJ1-1, with 10 bases lining up with TRBD1. V was clipped by 6 bases and J by 10 bases; unmatched bases: 8. From germline, CDR1 is SGHAT and CDR2 FQNNGV. The length of the CDR3 is 13 residues.

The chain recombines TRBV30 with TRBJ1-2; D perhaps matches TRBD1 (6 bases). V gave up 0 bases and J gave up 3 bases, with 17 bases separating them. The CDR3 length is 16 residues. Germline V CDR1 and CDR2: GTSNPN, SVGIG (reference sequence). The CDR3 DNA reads TGTGCCTGGAGTGTACCGGGGGGCGGACATCACTATGGCTACACCTTC. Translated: CAWSVPGGGHHYGYTF.

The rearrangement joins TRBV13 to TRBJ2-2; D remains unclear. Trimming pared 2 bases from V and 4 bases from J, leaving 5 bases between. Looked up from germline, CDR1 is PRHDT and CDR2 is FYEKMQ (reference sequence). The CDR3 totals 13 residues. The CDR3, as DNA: TGTGCCAGCAGCTTATTCGGCACCGGGGAGCTGTTTTTT. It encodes CASSLFGTGELFF.

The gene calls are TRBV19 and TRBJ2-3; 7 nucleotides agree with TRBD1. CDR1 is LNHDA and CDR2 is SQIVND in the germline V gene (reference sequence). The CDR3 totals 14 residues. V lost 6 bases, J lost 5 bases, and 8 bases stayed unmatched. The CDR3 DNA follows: TGTGCCAGTAGGATACGAACAGGGGTAGATACGCAGTATTTT. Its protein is CASRIRTGVDTQYF.

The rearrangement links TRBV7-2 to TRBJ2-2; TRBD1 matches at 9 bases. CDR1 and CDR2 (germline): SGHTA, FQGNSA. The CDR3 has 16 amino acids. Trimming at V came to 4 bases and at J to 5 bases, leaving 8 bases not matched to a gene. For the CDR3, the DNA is TGTGCCAGCAGCTCGTACAGGGGGCCGGGGACCGGGGAGCTGTTTTTT. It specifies CASSSYRGPGTGELFF.

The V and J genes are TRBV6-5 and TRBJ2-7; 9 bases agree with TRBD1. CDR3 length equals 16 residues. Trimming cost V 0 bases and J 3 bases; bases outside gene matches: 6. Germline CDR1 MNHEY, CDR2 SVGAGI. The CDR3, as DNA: TGTGCCAGCAGTTACTCCAGAACAGGGGGCTACTACGAGCAGTACTTC. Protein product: CASSYSRTGGYYEQYF.

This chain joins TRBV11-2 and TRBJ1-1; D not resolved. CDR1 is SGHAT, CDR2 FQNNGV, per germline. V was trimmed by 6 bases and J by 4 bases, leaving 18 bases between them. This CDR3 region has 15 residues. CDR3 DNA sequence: TGTGCCAGCAGGCGGTCCGGATTGTTCGGCACTGAAGCTTTCTTT. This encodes CASRRSGLFGTEAFF.